A single T cell receptor (beta chain) is shown here with its context. Its target is not known. Trimming stripped 1 base from V and 4 bases from J, with 13 bases between. The length of the CDR3 is 16 residues. These data come from a study of blood T cells in healthy people across ages. Whole-study findings and limits: Donor CMV status was unknown, possibly confounding expanded clonotype changes. Naive T cell percentage and TCR beta diversity correlated strongly.

Primed by a sample-barcoded 5' primer and a J-beta primer mix, a second PCR proceeded for 7 to 11 cycles. Using its own MiXCR run on the 5' RACE reads, TCRdb lists one record per CDR3 protein. The sample contains some 800,000 distinct CDR3 sequences, approximately 48% of which appear only once. The sample consisted of blood. The chain uses TRBV12-3 or TRBV12-4 and TRBJ2-2; TRBD2 might be the D (7 bases). The TCR was taken from a man aged 60-69 years in good health. The CDR3 sequence: CASSLDAGAPTGELFF. CDR3 nucleotide sequence: TGTGCCAGCAGTTTAGATGCGGGGGCGCCCACCGGGGAGCTGTTTTTT.